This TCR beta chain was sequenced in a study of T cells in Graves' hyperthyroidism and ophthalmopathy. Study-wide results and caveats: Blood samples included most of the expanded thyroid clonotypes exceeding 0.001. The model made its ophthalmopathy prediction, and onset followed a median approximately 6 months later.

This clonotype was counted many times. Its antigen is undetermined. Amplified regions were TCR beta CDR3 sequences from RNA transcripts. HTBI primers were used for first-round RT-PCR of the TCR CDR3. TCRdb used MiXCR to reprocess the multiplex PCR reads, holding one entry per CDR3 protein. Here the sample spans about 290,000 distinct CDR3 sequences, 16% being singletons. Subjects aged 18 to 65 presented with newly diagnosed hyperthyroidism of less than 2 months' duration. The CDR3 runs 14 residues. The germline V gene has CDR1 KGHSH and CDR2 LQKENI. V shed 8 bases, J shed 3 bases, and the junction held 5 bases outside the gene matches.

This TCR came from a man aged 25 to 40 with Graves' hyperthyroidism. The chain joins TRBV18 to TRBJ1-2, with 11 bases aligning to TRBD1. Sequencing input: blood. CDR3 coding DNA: TGTGCCAGCCTGCCGGGACAGGGGGACTATGGCTACACCTTC. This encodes CASLPGQGDYGYTF.